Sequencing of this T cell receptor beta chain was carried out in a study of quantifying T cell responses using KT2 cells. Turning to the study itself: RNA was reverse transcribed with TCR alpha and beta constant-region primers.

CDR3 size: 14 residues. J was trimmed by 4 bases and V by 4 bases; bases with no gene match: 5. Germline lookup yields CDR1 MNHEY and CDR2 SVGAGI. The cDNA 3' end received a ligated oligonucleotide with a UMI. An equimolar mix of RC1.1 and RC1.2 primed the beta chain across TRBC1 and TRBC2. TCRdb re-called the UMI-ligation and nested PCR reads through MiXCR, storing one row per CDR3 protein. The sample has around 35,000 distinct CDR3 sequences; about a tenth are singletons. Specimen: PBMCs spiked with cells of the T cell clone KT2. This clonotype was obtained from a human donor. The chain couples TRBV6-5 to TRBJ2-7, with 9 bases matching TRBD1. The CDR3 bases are TGTGCCAGCAGTTTCCCGGGACAGGGATACGAGCAGTACTTC. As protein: CASSFPGQGYEQYF.